This T cell receptor beta chain is drawn from a study of technical replicates of blood from a handful of donors. This CDR3 comprises 13 residues. Germline CDR1 SQVTM, CDR2 ANQGSEA. Profiled with immunoSEQ multiplex PCR; TCRdb holds only in-frame clones, not every one. The data show approximately 75,000 clones, nearly 97% seen once. The receptor's source is a human donor in good health. The sample was T cells isolated from PBMCs. This chain joins TRBV29-1 and TRBJ2-5; tentatively, D is TRBD2 (6 bases). The J call is in doubt because the DNA end fits TRBJ2-7 better. The CDR3 DNA reads TGCAGCGTGGGGGGTCGACTGAAGGACGAGCAGTACTTC. As protein: CSVGGRLKDEQYF.